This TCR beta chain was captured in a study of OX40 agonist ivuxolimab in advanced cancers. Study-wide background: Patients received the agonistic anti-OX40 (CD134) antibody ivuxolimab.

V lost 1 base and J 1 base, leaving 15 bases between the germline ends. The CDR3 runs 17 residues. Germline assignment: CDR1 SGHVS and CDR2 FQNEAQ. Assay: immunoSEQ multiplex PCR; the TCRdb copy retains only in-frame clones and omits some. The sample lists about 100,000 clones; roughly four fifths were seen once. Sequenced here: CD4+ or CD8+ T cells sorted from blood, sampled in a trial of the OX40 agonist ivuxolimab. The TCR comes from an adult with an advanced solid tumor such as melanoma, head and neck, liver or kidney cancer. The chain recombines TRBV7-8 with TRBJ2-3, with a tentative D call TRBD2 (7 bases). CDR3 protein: CASSLEGGGAGTDTQYF. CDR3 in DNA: TGTGCCAGCAGCTTAGAAGGAGGGGGGGCCGGCACAGATACGCAGTATTTT.